This TCR beta chain was captured in a study of prognosis after radiotherapy for stage I lung cancer. Study as a whole: None of the non-small cell lung cancer patients was considered medically operable. With about a dozen men and roughly six women, the cohort's median age was around 74 years, range about 53–95. Whole-study findings and limits: It was reported that patients with metastases and those without them differed in TRBV and TRBJ gene usage.

In its sample, this clonotype was seen many times. Its antigen is as yet unknown. CDR3 length: 15 amino acids. The germline V and J ends were trimmed by 4 bases and 3 bases, with 16 bases remaining between them. Two-round multiplex PCR on genomic DNA was the method by which TCR beta CDR3 was amplified. Primers were specific to each TRBV and TRBJ gene in first-round PCR. PCR proceeded to a second round, and that round used universal primers. TCRdb called the multiplex PCR reads again in MiXCR, with one record for every CDR3 protein. In the table there are fewer than 65,000 distinct CDR3 sequences, about a third of which are singletons.

The sample was PBMCs, taken before or after stereotactic body radiation therapy (not recorded which). This chain connects TRBV12-3 or TRBV12-4 to TRBJ2-7; D possibly uses TRBD1 or TRBD2 (5 bases each). This receptor was identified in a donor aged 50 or older with non-small cell lung cancer. CDR3 region: CASSSTGTENYEQYF. In DNA, the CDR3 is TGTGCCAGCAGTTCTACCGGGACGGAGAACTACGAGCAGTACTTC.